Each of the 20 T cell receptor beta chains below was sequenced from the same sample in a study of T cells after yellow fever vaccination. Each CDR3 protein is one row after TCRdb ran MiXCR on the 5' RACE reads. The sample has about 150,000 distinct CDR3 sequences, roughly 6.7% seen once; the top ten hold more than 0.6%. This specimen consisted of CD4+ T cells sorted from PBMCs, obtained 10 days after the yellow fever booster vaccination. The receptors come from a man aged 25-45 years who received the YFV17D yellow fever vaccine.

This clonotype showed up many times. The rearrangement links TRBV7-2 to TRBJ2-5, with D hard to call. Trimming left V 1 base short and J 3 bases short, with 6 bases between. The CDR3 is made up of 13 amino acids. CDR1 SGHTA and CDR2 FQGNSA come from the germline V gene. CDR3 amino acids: CASSLGPEETQYF. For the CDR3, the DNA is TGTGCCAGCAGCTTAGGGCCAGAAGAGACCCAGTACTTC.

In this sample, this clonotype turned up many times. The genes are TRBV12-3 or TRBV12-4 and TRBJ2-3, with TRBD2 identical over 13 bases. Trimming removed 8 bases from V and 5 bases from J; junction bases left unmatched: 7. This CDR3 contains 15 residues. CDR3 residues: CASSGTSGNKDTQYF. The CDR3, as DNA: TGTGCCAGCTCGGGGACTAGCGGGAACAAAGATACGCAGTATTTT.

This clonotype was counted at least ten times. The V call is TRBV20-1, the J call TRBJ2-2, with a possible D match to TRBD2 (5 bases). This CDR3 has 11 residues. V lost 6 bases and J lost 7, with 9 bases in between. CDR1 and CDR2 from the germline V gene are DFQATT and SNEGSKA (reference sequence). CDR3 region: CSAGSVGELFF. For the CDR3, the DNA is TGCAGTGCGGGGAGTGTCGGGGAGCTGTTTTTT.

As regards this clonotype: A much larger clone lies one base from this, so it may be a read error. The chain's CDR3 is CASSLAAAYGHTF. As DNA, the CDR3 is TGTGCCAGCAGCTTAGCAGCCGCCTATGGCCACACCTTC. This rearrangement joins TRBV7-9 to TRBJ1-2; D is uncertain. Germline CDR1 SEHNR, CDR2 FQNEAQ (reference sequence). The CDR3 has 13 amino acids.

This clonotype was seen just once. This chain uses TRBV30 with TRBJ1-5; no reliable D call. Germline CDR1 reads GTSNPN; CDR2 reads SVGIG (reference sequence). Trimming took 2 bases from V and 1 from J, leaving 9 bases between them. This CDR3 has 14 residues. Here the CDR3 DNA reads TGTGCCTGGAGTACGGGCAGCAGCAATCAGCCCCAGCATTTT. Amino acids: CAWSTGSSNQPQHF.

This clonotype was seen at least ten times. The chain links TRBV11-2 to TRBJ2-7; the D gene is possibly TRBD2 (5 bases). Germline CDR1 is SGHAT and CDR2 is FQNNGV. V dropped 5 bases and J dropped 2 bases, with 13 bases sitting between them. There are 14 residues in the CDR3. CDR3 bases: TGTGCCAGCAGCCGACTAACGACTCCCTACGAGCAGTACTTC. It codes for CASSRLTTPYEQYF.

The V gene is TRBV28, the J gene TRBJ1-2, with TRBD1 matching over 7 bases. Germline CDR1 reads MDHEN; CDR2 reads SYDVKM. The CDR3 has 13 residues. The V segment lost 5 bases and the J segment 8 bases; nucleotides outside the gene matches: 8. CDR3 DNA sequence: TGTGCCAGCAGTAACAACAGGGGCTGGGGCTACACCTTC. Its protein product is CASSNNRGWGYTF.

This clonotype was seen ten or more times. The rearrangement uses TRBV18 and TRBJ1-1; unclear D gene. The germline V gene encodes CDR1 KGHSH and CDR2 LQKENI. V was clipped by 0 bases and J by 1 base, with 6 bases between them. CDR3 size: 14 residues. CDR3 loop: CASSPPGKNTEAFF. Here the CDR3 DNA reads TGTGCCAGCTCACCACCCGGAAAGAACACTGAAGCTTTCTTT.

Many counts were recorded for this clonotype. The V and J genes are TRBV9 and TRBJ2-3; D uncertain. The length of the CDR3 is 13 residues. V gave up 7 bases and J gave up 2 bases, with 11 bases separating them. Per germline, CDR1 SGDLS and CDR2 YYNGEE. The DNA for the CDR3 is TGTGCCAGCGGCCGGGTCCTCACAGATACGCAGTATTTT. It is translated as CASGRVLTDTQYF.

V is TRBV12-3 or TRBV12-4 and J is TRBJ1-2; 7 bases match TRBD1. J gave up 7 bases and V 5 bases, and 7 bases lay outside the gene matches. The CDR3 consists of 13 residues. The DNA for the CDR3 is TGTGCCAGCAGTCCCGACAGGGCTTCTGGCTACACCTTC. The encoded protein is CASSPDRASGYTF.

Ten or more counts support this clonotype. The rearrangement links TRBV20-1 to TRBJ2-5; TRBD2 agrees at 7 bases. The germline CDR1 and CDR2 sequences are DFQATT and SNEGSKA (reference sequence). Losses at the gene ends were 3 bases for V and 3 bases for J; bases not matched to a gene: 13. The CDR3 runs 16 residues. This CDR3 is CSARGRLAKTKETQYF. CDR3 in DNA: TGCAGTGCTAGGGGGAGACTAGCCAAGACGAAAGAGACCCAGTACTTC.

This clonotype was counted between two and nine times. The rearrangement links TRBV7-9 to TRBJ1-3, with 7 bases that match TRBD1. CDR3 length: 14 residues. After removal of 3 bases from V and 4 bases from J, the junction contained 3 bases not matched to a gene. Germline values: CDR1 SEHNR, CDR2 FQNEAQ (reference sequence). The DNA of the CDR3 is TGTGCCAGCAGCTTCCAGGGGGACGGAAACACCATATATTTT. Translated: CASSFQGDGNTIYF.

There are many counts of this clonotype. The CDR3 region has the DNA TGTGCCAGCAGCCAAGATCAGACTCCTTGGGATGAGCAGTTCTTC. Translated, it gives CASSQDQTPWDEQFF. V is TRBV3-1 and J is TRBJ2-1; unclear D gene. In germline, CDR1 is LGHDT, CDR2 YNNKEL (reference sequence). The CDR3 totals 15 residues. V lost 0 bases to trimming and J lost 8 bases, with 14 bases between them.

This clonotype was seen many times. Written as DNA, the CDR3 is TGTGCCAGCAGCCAAGATAAGGCGGTTAATCAGCCCCAGCATTTT. Residues: CASSQDKAVNQPQHF. The chain recombines TRBV4-2 with TRBJ1-5, with D hard to call. Germline lookup yields CDR1 LGHNA and CDR2 YNFKEQ. This CDR3 is built from 15 residues. Deletions cut 0 bases from V and 4 bases from J, with 10 bases between.

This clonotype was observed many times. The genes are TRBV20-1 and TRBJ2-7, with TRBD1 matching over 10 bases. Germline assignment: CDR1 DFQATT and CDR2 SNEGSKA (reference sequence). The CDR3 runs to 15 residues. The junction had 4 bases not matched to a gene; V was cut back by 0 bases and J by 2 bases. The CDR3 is CSARDPGTGAYEQYF. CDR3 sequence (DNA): TGCAGTGCTAGAGACCCCGGGACAGGGGCCTACGAGCAGTACTTC.

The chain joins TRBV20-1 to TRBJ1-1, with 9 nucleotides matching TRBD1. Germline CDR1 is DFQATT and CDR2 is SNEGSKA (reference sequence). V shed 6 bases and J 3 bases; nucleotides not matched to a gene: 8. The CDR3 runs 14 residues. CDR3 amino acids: CSAPRTGADTEAFF. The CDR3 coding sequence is TGCAGTGCCCCGAGGACAGGGGCGGACACTGAAGCTTTCTTT.

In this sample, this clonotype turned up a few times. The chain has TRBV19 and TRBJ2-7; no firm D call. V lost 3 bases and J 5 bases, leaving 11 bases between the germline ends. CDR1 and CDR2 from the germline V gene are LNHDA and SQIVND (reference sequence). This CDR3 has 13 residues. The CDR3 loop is CASSISSWDEQYF. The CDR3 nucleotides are TGTGCCAGTAGTATCTCTTCTTGGGACGAGCAGTACTTC.

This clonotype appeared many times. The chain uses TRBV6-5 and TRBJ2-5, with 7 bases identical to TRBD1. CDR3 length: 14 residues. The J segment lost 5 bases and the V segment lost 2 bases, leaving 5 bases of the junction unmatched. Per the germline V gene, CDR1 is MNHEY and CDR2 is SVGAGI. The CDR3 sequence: CASSYEGQRETQYF. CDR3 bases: TGTGCCAGCAGTTACGAGGGACAGCGGGAGACCCAGTACTTC.

The CDR3 sequence is CASSFRDRGGSPLHF. In DNA, the CDR3 is TGCGCCAGCAGCTTTCGGGACAGGGGTGGTTCACCCCTCCACTTT. The chain combines TRBV5-1 with TRBJ1-6, with 10 bases that match TRBD1. V shed 2 bases, J shed 9 bases, and the junction held 5 bases outside the gene matches. The CDR3 runs to 15 residues. The germline CDR1 and CDR2 sequences are SGHRS and YFSETQ. Full variable domain (rest looked up from reference TRBV5-1 and TRBJ1-6): KAGVTQTPRYLIKTRGQQVTLSCSPISGHRSVSWYQQTPGQGLQFLFEYFSETQRNKGNFPGRFSGRQFSNSRSEMNVSTLELGDSALYLCASSFRDRGGSPLHFGNGTRLTVT.

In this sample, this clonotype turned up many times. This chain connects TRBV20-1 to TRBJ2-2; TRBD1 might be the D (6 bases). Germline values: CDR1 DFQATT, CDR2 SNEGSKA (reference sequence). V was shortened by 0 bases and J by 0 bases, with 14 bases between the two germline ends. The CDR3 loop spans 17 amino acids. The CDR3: CSARDPNRAANTGELFF. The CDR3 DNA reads TGCAGTGCTAGAGATCCCAACAGGGCCGCGAACACCGGGGAGCTGTTTTTT.